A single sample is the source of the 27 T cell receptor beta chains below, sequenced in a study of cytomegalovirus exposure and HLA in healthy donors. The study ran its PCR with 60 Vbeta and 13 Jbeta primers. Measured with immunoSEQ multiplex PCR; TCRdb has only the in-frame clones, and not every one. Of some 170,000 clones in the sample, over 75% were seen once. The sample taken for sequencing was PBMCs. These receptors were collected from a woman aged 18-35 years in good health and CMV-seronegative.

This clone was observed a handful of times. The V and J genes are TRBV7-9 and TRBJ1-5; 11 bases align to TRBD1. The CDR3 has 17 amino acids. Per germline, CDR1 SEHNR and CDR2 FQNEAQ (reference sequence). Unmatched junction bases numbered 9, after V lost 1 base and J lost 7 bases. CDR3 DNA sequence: TGTGCCAGCAGCTTAGAGAGCGGACAGGGGGCAAGACAGCCCCAGCATTTT. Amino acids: CASSLESGQGARQPQHF.

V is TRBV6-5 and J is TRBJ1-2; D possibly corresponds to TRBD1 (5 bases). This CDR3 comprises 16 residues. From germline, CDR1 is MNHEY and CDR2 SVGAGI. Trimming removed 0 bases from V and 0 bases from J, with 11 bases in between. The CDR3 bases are TGTGCCAGCAGTTACTCGCTGGGGGGTTCTAACTATGGCTACACCTTC. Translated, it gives CASSYSLGGSNYGYTF.

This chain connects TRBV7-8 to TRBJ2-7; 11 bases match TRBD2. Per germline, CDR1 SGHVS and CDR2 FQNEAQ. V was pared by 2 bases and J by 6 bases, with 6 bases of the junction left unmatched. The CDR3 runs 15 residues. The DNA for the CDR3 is TGTGCCAGCAGCTTAAATTTGGGACTAGCGGCCGAGCAGTACTTC. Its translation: CASSLNLGLAAEQYF.

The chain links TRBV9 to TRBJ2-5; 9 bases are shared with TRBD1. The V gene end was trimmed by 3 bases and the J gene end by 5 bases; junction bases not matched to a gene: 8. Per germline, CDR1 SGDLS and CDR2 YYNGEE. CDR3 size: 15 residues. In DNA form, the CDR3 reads TGTGCCAGCAGCGCCCAACAGGGGGCGCAGGAGACCCAGTACTTC. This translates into CASSAQQGAQETQYF.

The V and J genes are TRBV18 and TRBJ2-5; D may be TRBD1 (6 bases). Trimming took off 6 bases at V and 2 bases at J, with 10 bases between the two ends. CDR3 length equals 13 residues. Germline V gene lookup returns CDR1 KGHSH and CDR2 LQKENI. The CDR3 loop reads CASSNGQQETQYF. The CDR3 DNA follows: TGTGCCAGCTCCAACGGACAGCAAGAGACCCAGTACTTC.

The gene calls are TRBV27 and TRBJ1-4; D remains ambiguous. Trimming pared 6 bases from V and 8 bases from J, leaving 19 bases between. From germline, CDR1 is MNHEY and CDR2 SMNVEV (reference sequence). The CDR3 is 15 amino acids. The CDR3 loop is CASRRAGREKEKLFF. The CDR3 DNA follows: TGTGCCAGCAGGAGGGCCGGGAGGGAAAAAGAAAAACTGTTTTTT. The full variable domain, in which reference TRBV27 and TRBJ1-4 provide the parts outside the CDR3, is EAQVTQNPRYLITVTGKKLTVTCSQNMNHEYMSWYRQDPGLGLRQIYYSMNVEVTDKGDVPEGYKVSRKEKRNFPLILESPSPNQTSLYFCASRRAGREKEKLFFGSGTQLSVL.

The CDR3 region is CASSPWDRQNEAFF. For the CDR3, the DNA is TGTGCCAGCAGTCCCTGGGACAGACAAAATGAAGCTTTCTTT. This chain uses TRBV27 with TRBJ1-1; 7 positions agree with TRBD1. The V gene end was trimmed by 5 bases and the J gene end by 7 bases; junction bases not matched to a gene: 10. The germline CDR1 and CDR2 sequences are MNHEY and SMNVEV (reference sequence). The CDR3 has 14 residues.

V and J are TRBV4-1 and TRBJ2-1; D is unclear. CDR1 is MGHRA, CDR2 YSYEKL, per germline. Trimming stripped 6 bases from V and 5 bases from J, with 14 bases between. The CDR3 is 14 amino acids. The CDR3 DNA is TGCGCCAGCAGAATAGAGACTGCTCACAATGAGCAGTTCTTC. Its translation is CASRIETAHNEQFF.

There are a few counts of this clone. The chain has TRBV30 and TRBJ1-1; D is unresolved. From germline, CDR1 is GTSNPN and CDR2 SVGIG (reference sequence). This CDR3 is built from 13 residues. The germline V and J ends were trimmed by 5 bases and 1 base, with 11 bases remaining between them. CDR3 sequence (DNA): TGTGCCTGGGGCTATACAGAGAACACTGAAGCTTTCTTT. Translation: CAWGYTENTEAFF.

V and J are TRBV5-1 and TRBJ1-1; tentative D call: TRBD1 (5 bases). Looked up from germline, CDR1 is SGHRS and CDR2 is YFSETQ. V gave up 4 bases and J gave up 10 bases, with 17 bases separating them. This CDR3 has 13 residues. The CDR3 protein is CASSVREGGTAFF. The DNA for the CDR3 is TGCGCCAGCAGCGTCAGGGAGGGTGGGACAGCTTTCTTT. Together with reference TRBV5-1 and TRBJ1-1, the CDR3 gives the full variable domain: KAGVTQTPRYLIKTRGQQVTLSCSPISGHRSVSWYQQTPGQGLQFLFEYFSETQRNKGNFPGRFSGRQFSNSRSEMNVSTLELGDSALYLCASSVREGGTAFFGQGTRLTVV.

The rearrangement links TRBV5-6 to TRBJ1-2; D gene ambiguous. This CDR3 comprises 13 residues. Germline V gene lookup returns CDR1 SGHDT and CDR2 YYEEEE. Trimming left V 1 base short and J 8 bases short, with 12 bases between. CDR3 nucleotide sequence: TGTGCCAGCAGCTTGTCCCGGACGGGAGGCTACACCTTC. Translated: CASSLSRTGGYTF.

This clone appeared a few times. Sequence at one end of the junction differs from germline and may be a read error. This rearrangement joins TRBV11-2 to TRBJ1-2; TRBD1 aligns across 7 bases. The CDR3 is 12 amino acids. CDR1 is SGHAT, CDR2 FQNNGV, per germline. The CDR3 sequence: CASSRILGQPDF. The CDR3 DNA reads TGTGCCAGCAGCCGCATCCTGGGACAGCCTGATTTC.

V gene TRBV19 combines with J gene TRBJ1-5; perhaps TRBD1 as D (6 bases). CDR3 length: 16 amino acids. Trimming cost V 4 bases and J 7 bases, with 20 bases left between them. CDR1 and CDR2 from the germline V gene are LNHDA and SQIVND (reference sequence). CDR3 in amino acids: CASSTNLQGTGQPQHF. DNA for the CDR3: TGTGCCAGTAGTACCAACCTACAGGGAACGGGACAGCCCCAGCATTTT.

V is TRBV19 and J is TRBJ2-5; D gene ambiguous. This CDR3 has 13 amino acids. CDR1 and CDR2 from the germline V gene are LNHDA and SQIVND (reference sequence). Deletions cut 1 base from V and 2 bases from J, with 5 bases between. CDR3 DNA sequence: TGTGCCAGTAGTATAGCAGTACAAGAGACCCAGTACTTC. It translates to CASSIAVQETQYF.

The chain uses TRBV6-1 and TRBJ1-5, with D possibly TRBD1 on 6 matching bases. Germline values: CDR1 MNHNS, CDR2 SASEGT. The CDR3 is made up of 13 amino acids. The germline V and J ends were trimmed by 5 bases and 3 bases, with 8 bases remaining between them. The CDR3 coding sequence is TGTGCCAGCAGTCAGGGGTCCAATCAGCCCCAGCATTTT. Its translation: CASSQGSNQPQHF.

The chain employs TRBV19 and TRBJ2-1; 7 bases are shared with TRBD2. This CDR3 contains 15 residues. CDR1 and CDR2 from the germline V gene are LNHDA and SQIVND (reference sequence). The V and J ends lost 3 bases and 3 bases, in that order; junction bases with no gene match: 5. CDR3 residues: CASSIVQRDYNEQFF. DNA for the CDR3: TGTGCCAGTAGTATTGTCCAGCGGGACTACAATGAGCAGTTCTTC.

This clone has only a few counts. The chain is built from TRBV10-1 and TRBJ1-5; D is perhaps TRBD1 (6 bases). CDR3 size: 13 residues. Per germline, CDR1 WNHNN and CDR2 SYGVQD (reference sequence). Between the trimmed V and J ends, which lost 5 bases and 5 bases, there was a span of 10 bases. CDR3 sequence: CASSTGHHQPQHF. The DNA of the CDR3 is TGCGCCAGCAGTACGGGACACCATCAGCCCCAGCATTTT.

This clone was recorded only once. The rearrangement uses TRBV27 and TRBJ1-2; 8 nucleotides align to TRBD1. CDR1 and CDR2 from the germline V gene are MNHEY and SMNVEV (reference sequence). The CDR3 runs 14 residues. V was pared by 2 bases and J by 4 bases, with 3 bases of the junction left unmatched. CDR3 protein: CASSLQGAGYGYTF. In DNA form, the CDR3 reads TGTGCCAGCAGTTTACAGGGGGCAGGCTATGGCTACACCTTC.

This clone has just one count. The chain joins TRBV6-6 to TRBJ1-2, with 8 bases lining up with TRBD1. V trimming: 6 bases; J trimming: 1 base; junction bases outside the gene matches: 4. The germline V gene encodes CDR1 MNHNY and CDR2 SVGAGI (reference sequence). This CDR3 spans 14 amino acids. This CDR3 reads CASRQTGGNYGYTF. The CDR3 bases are TGTGCCAGCAGGCAAACAGGGGGTAACTATGGCTACACCTTC.

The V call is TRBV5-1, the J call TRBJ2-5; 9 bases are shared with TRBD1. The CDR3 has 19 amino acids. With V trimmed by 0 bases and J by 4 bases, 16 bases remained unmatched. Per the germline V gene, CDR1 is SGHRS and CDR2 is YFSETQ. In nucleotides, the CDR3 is TGCGCCAGCAGCTTGGGCCTGGGACAGGGCCACCGAATCGGAGAGACCCAGTACTTC. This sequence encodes CASSLGLGQGHRIGETQYF.

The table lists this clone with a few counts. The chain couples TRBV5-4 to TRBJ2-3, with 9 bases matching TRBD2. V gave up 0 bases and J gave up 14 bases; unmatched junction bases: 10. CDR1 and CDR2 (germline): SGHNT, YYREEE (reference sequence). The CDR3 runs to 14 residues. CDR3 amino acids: CASSLGWGGRALYF. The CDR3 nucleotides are TGTGCCAGCAGCTTGGGTTGGGGCGGGAGGGCCTTGTATTTT.

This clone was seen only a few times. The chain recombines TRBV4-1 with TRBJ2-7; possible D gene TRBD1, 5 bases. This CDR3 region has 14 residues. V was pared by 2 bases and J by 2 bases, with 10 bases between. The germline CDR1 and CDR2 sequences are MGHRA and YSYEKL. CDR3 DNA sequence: TGCGCCAGCAGCCAACACCTGGGGCCCTACGAGCAGTACTTC. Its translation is CASSQHLGPYEQYF.

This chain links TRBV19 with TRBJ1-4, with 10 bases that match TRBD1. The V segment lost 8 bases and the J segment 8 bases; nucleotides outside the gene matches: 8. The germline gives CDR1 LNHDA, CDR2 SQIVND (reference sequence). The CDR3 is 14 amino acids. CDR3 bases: TGTGCCAGTGGGACAGGGGCTAGGGGGGAAAAACTGTTTTTT. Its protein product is CASGTGARGEKLFF.

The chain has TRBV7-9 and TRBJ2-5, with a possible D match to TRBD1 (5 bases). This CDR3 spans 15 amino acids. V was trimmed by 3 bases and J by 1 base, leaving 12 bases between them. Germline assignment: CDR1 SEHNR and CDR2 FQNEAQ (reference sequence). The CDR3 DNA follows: TGTGCCAGCAGCTTTGACTTAGGGGTCCAAGAGACCCAGTACTTC. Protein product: CASSFDLGVQETQYF. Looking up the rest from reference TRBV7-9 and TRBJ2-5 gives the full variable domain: DTGVSQNPRHKITKRGQNVTFRCDPISEHNRLYWYRQTLGQGPEFLTYFQNEAQLEKSRLLSDRFSAERPKGSFSTLEIQRTEQGDSAMYLCASSFDLGVQETQYFGPGTRLLVL.

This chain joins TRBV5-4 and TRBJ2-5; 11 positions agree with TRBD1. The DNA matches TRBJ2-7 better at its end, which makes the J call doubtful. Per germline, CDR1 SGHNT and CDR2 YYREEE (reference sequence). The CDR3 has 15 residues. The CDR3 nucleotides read TGTGCCAGCAGCCCACCCGGGACAGGGGGATACGAGCAGTACTTC. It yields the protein CASSPPGTGGYEQYF.

CDR3 region: CASSPRQEETQYF. The DNA for the CDR3 is TGTGCCAGCAGCCCCCGACAGGAAGAGACCCAGTACTTC. The V call is TRBV5-5, the J call TRBJ2-5, with D perhaps TRBD1 (6 bases). There are 13 residues in the CDR3. The germline V gene has CDR1 SGHKS and CDR2 YYEKEE (reference sequence). Trimming pared 4 bases from V and 3 bases from J, leaving 10 bases between.

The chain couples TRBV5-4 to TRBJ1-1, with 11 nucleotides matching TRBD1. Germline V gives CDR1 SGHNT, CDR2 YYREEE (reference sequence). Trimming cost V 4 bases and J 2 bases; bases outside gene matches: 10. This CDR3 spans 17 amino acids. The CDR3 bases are TGTGCCAGCAGCCTACGGACAGGGGGCCTTCTTAACACTGAAGCTTTCTTT. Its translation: CASSLRTGGLLNTEAFF.